This T cell receptor beta chain was recorded in a study of blood T cell repertoires in COVID-19. This clone was seen more than once but under ten times. Assay: immunoSEQ multiplex PCR; the TCRdb copy retains only in-frame clones and omits some. The data hold 140,000 or so clones, with around 82% observed a single time. The germline V gene encodes CDR1 ENHRY and CDR2 SYGVKD. The length of the CDR3 is 12 residues. V gave up 5 bases and J gave up 5 bases; unmatched junction bases: 2. This rearrangement joins TRBV10-3 to TRBJ1-1; 7 bases are shared with TRBD1. Sequencing was carried out using peripheral blood. This sequence originates from a man in his 60s with acute or convalescent COVID-19. The CDR3 loop reads CAISPDRTEAFF. Here the CDR3 DNA reads TGTGCCATCAGTCCGGACAGGACTGAAGCTTTCTTT.